This is a list of T cell receptor beta chains from one sample in a study of human T cells and chemical hapten exposure. TCRdb reprocessed the RACE reads with MiXCR, giving one entry per CDR3 protein. Of approximately 260,000 distinct CDR3 sequences in the sample, almost 8% are singletons; the top ten hold roughly 1.2%. The source was whole blood, collected in connection with sensitization to the hapten diphenylcyclopropenone (DPC). Receptors were obtained from a man aged 18 to 30 with alopecia areata. Some clones in this sample may be carry-over from other donors' samples. Each CDR3 is given with its conserved first and last residue. A D gene is named only where the DNA matches it firmly. Clone size appears in some rows only: once, few, many, or a class for an expanded clone.

j_call | d_call | v_call | clone_size | cdr3_nt | cdr3_aa
TRBJ1-2 | NA | TRBV7-3 | NA | TGTGCCAGCAGCCCTACAGGGTTCGATGGCTACACCTTC | CASSPTGFDGYTF
TRBJ2-3 | NA | TRBV11-3 | few | TGTGCCAGCAGCTTATCGGCAGGAACAAATACGCAGTATTTT | CASSLSAGTNTQYF
TRBJ1-1 | NA | TRBV20-1 | NA | TGCAGTGCTAGATTCCTTGGGGAGTCGAGGGCCGCTGAAGCTTTCTTT | CSARFLGESRAAEAFF
TRBJ2-2 | NA | TRBV6-2/TRBV6-3 | few | TGTGCCAGCAGTGTGGGACCGCACACCGGGGAGCTGTTTTTT | CASSVGPHTGELFF
TRBJ2-1 | NA | TRBV6-5 | NA | TGTGCCAGCAGTAGAGGGGGGGGGTCCTACAATGAGCAGTTCTTC | CASSRGGGSYNEQFF
TRBJ1-1 | NA | TRBV12-3/TRBV12-4 | NA | TGTGCCAGCAGTTTAGGGGGGTTTAACACTGAAGCTTTCTTT | CASSLGGFNTEAFF
TRBJ2-3 | NA | TRBV9 | NA | TGTGCCAGCAGCGTAGTGGGCACTCCTTTCACAGATACGCAGTATTTT | CASSVVGTPFTDTQYF
TRBJ2-3 | NA | TRBV5-1 | many | TGCGCCAGCAACGTATGGACACTAAGCACAGATACGCAGTATTTT | CASNVWTLSTDTQYF
TRBJ2-1 | TRBD2 | TRBV10-3 | few | TGTGCCATCAGTATAGCGGGGGCCGAGAGCTCCTACAATGAGCAGTTCTTC | CAISIAGAESSYNEQFF
TRBJ2-1 | NA | TRBV12-3/TRBV12-4 | NA | TGTGCCAGCAGTCGGCAGGGGATGAACAATGAGCAGTTCTTC | CASSRQGMNNEQFF
TRBJ2-1 | NA | TRBV7-2 | many | TGTGCCAGCAGCTTAGCGCGAGTTTACAATGAGCAGTTCTTC | CASSLARVYNEQFF
TRBJ2-2 | TRBD2 | TRBV2 | NA | TGTGCCAGCAGTATAGCGGGGGCGAACACCGGGGAGCTGTTTTTT | CASSIAGANTGELFF
TRBJ1-5 | NA | TRBV15 | few | TGTGCCACCAGCAGCTACAGGGCGGATCAGCCCCAGCATTTT | CATSSYRADQPQHF
TRBJ1-2 | NA | TRBV11-2 | NA | TGTGCCAGCAGCCCTCTCGCGTACTTAAGGAGGGAGGGCTACACCTTC | CASSPLAYLRREGYTF
TRBJ2-3 | NA | TRBV5-4 | NA | TGTGCCAGCAGCCTTCAGGCGGGTTTCACAGATACGCAGTATTTT | CASSLQAGFTDTQYF
TRBJ2-2 | NA | TRBV19 | few | TGTGCCAGTAGTATTAGGACAGCGCACGGGGAGCTGTTTTTT | CASSIRTAHGELFF
TRBJ1-5 | NA | TRBV28 | NA | TGTGCCACCGACTTCCAAGAGGGGTATGGCAATCAGCCCCAGCATTTT | CATDFQEGYGNQPQHF
TRBJ2-1 | TRBD1 | TRBV3-1 | NA | TGTGCCAGCAGCCAAGTTAGAGGGGGCAATGATCAGTTCTTC | CASSQVRGGNDQFF
TRBJ1-1 | NA | TRBV5-1 | few | TGCGCCAGCAGCGATCAGGGCCTTCGAGATGGGGCTTTCTTT | CASSDQGLRDGAFF
TRBJ1-6 | NA | TRBV18 | NA | TGTGCCAGCTCACCTTCCGGCCAGTATAATTCACCCCTCCACTTT | CASSPSGQYNSPLHF
TRBJ1-5 | TRBD1 | TRBV6-2/TRBV6-3 | NA | TGTGCCAGCAGTTACGACATCGTGACAGGGGGTGGGAATCAGCCCCAGCATTTT | CASSYDIVTGGGNQPQHF
TRBJ1-3 | NA | TRBV10-3 | NA | TGTGCCATCGGGACACCCTCTGGAAACACCATATATTTT | CAIGTPSGNTIYF
TRBJ2-3 | NA | TRBV27 | NA | TGTGTCAGCAGTCTAGCTGTACTCACAGATACGCAGTATTTT | CVSSLAVLTDTQYF
TRBJ1-1 | NA | TRBV10-1 | many | TGCGCCACGGGGCCAACCGGGACCACTGAAGCTTTCTTT | CATGPTGTTEAFF
TRBJ2-1 | TRBD1 | TRBV29-1 | many | TGCAGCGCAGAACCAAAGGACAGGGGGCTGGATGAGCAGTTCTTC | CSAEPKDRGLDEQFF
TRBJ2-1 | TRBD1 | TRBV5-1 | few | TGCGCCAGCAGCCCTACCGGGACAGAGAGCGGCAATGAGCAGTTCTTC | CASSPTGTESGNEQFF
TRBJ2-3 | NA | TRBV7-2 | many | TGTGCCAGCAGCTCCACAAGCTTAGATACGCAGTATTTT | CASSSTSLDTQYF